The T cell receptor beta chain described here comes from a study of shared clonotypes between healthy human individuals. Sequencing used immunoSEQ multiplex PCR; TCRdb keeps in-frame clones, though not all of them. The repertoire has roughly 700,000 clones, around 67% of them found once; the top ten carry 1.5% to 2%. Germline V gives CDR1 MNHEY, CDR2 SVGAGI. This CDR3 has 15 residues. With 2 bases clipped from V and 4 bases from J, the junction kept 3 bases outside the gene matches. Study-level results: With few donors, the genetic and exposure-history diversity represented was limited.

As to this clone: The antigen is unknown.

The V and J genes are TRBV6-5 and TRBJ2-2, with 8 bases aligning to TRBD2. Sequences were obtained from memory CD4+ T cells sorted from blood. Subset of the sample: CD45RA-negative fraction. The TCR was taken from a woman in her thirties in good health. The DNA for the CDR3 is TGTGCCAGCAGTTACGCGGGAGGAAGCACCGGGGAGCTGTTTTTT. This encodes CASSYAGGSTGELFF.